Reported below is one TCR beta chain. What it binds is unknown. The data derive from a study of graft-versus-host responses after intestinal transplantation. Study outcomes and limitations: Detected in recipient marrow were GvH clones, some of which were first observed in ileum or blood.

CDR3 length: 15 amino acids. Germline assignment: CDR1 MRHNA and CDR2 SNTAGT. The trim removed 2 bases at V and 4 bases at J, leaving 2 bases unmatched. Assay used: immunoSEQ multiplex PCR; TCRdb lists only in-frame clones, some missing. The table records some 150,000 clones, about 90% of them present only once. The sequence came from a human donor who received an intestinal transplant. The sample in question was unstimulated CD4+ T cells sorted from spleen or lymph node cells, obtained before intestinal transplant. The chain carries TRBV6-4 and TRBJ2-3; 11 bases agree with TRBD2. In DNA form, the CDR3 reads TGTGCCAGCAGTGACGAACTAGCGGGAGCAGATACGCAGTATTTT. Translated: CASSDELAGADTQYF.